This is a list of T cell receptor beta chains from one sample in a study of blood T cell repertoires in COVID-19. Assay: immunoSEQ multiplex PCR; the TCRdb copy retains only in-frame clones and omits some. This sample has about 240,000 clones, with approximately 86% found just once. What was sequenced was peripheral blood. The receptors were sampled from a woman in her 70s with active or convalescent COVID-19. Each CDR3 is given with its conserved first and last residue.

TRBJ2-2 TRBV7-2 CATSPKPRGTGELFF
TRBJ2-3 TRBV6-5 CASSSLAGGITDTQYF
TRBJ1-5 TRBV3-1/TRBV3-2 CASTQTTGYNQPQHF
TRBJ1-5 TRBV5-1 CASSPGQGATSNQPQHF
TRBJ1-2 TRBV20-1 CSEAGDYGYTF
TRBJ1-1 TRBV10-2 CASTLTLNTEAFF
TRBJ2-5 TRBV9 CASSVDGTQYF
TRBJ1-2 TRBV19 CASTSVRFSGYTF
TRBJ2-1 TRBV18 CASSGTVYEQFF
TRBJ2-6 TRBV19 CASSINRGSSGANVLTF
TRBJ1-5 TRBV7-2 CASSRGQGRKQPQHF
TRBJ1-2 TRBV6-6 CASMEGLYGYTF
TRBJ1-5 TRBV6-1 CASSDYSNQPQHF
TRBJ2-3 TRBV10-3 CAIGEGDTQYF
TRBJ1-2 TRBV5-1 CASSRDNYGYTF
TRBJ2-7 TRBV6-5 CASSRGQGAYEQYF
TRBJ2-1 TRBV11-2 CASKVQRLYNEQFF
TRBJ1-1 TRBV11-2 CASSLDGSKAFF
TRBJ2-7 TRBV27 CASSLEGQGRAEQYF
TRBJ1-1 TRBV5-6 CASSLARERGANTEAFF
TRBJ2-1 TRBV6-2/TRBV6-3 CASSYIAYNEQFF
TRBJ2-5 TRBV5-6 CASSLVTGGAETQYF
TRBJ2-3 TRBV24-1 CATMGAGRTDTQYF
TRBJ2-6 TRBV19 CASSISSPSGANVLTF
TRBJ2-2 TRBV27 CASSYTGGAGELFF
TRBJ2-1 TRBV5-1 CASSPLGGQPYNEQFF
TRBJ1-1 TRBV6-6 CASSPRGGGTEAFF
TRBJ1-3 TRBV2 CASSSQGPLDTIYF
TRBJ2-7 TRBV14 CASSQRQGLRAYEQYF
TRBJ2-7 TRBV9 CASSAMAGGRGEQYF
TRBJ2-1 TRBV7-2 CASSFRDRRNEQFF
TRBJ1-1 TRBV19 CASSLPWTVEAFF
TRBJ2-5 TRBV20-1 CSAKRGETQYF
TRBJ1-2 TRBV19 CASSGRTANLYGYTF
TRBJ1-2 TRBV10-3 CAIRFSQTGENGYTF
TRBJ2-2 TRBV11-2 CASTFTGGRTGELFF
TRBJ2-7 TRBV4-3 CASSQSGTASYEQYF
TRBJ2-2 TRBV18 CASSPRSAVKGQSNTGELFF
TRBJ2-3 TRBV2 CASSGTSGGLTQYF